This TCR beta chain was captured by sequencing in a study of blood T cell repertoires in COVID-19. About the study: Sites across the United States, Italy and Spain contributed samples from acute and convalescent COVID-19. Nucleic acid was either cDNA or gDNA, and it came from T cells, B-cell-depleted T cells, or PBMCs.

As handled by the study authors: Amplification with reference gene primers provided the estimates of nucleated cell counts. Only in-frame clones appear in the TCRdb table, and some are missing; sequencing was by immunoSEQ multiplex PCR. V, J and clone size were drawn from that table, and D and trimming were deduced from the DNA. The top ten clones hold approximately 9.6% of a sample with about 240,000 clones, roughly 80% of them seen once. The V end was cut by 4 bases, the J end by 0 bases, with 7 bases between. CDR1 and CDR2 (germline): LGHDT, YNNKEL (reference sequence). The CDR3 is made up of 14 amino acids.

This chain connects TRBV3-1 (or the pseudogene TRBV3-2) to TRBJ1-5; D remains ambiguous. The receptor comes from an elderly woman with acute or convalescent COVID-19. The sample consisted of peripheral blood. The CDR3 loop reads CASSLRHSNQPQHF. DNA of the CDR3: TGTGCCAGCAGCCTTAGACATAGCAATCAGCCCCAGCATTTT.